This TCR beta chain is drawn from a study of cytomegalovirus exposure and HLA in healthy donors. Study-wide findings and caveats: Researchers reported in a later analysis that a missense DCLRE1C variant was tied to TCR beta V- and J-gene trimming.

Researchers ran the PCR with 60 Vbeta and 13 Jbeta primers. Sequenced by immunoSEQ multiplex PCR; TCRdb stores in-frame clones only, minus some. The sample yields about 160,000 clones, approximately 80% seen once. On this clone: The antigen is unknown.

Looked up from germline, CDR1 is MDHEN and CDR2 is SYDVKM. The V segment lost 6 bases and the J segment 3 bases; nucleotides outside the gene matches: 11. The CDR3 loop spans 18 amino acids. The V call is TRBV28, the J call TRBJ2-6; 10 bases line up with TRBD1. This clonotype originated in a man aged 45-65 years in good health and CMV-seropositive. Source material: PBMCs. As DNA, the CDR3 is TGTGCCAGCAGAATGGCCGGGACAGGGGTTCGTGGGGCCAACGTCCTGACTTTC. It yields the protein CASRMAGTGVRGANVLTF.